Reported below is one T cell receptor beta chain. J gave up 5 bases and V 10 bases, and 10 bases lay outside the gene matches. The CDR3 consists of 13 residues. Generated by immunoSEQ multiplex PCR, the TCRdb table keeps only in-frame clones and is missing some. Among around 180,000 clones, around 88% were seen once, and the ten largest hold 4% to 5%. The record originates from a study of blood T cell repertoires in COVID-19. V gene TRBV12-3 or TRBV12-4 combines with J gene TRBJ2-5, with 7 bases fitting TRBD2. The material sequenced was peripheral blood. This clonotype originated in a woman aged 25 to 45 with acute or convalescent COVID-19. CDR3: CAISRGDGETQYF. For the CDR3, the DNA is TGTGCCATATCTCGGGGGGACGGGGAGACCCAGTACTTC.